Below, one TCR beta chain is given with its context. What it binds is not known. Clones were read by immunoSEQ multiplex PCR, and TCRdb kept only the in-frame ones, dropping some. The profile shows roughly 250,000 clones, 84% of them singletons. Unstimulated regulatory T cells (CD4+CD25+CD127-), CD4+CD25- non-regulatory cells, CD4 and CD8 cells were FACS-sorted from thawed PBMCs. Per germline, CDR1 SGDLS and CDR2 YYNGEE. The V gene lost 3 bases and the J gene lost 6 bases, with 15 bases spanning the gap. The CDR3 is 15 amino acids. This sample is drawn from a study of Tregs in tolerant kidney transplant recipients. Study observations and caveats: The most relevant donor-specific Treg TCRbeta repertoire apparently came from expansion with activated donor B cells.

The chain combines TRBV9 with TRBJ2-2; the D gene is possibly TRBD1 (5 bases). The sequence came from a human donor in good health. Material for sequencing was CD4+ T cells from blood. In DNA form, the CDR3 reads TGTGCCAGCAGCGCCCCCGACAGATTTGCCGGGGAGCTGTTTTTT. Protein sequence: CASSAPDRFAGELFF.